The entry below gives a single T cell receptor beta chain sequence along with its context. These data come from a study of response to subunit inactivated influenza vaccine. Each CDR3 protein gets one entry after TCRdb re-called the RT-PCR reads with MiXCR. The sample gives over 650,000 distinct CDR3 sequences, under 20% of which show up once; approximately 11% is in the top ten. V was trimmed by 6 bases and J by 3 bases, leaving 15 bases between them. The CDR3 has 14 amino acids. Germline V lookup: CDR1 MNHNS, CDR2 SASEGT. The sample was PBMCs from blood, taken roughly 5 days after vaccination. The J gene is TRBJ2-7, the V gene TRBV6-1; the D call may be TRBD1 or TRBD2 (6 bases each). The TCR sequence derives from a man in his fifties who received an inactivated influenza vaccine. The DNA of the CDR3 is TGTGCCAGCAGCAAGACCGGGGGCCACTACGAGCAGTACTTC. The encoded protein is CASSKTGGHYEQYF.